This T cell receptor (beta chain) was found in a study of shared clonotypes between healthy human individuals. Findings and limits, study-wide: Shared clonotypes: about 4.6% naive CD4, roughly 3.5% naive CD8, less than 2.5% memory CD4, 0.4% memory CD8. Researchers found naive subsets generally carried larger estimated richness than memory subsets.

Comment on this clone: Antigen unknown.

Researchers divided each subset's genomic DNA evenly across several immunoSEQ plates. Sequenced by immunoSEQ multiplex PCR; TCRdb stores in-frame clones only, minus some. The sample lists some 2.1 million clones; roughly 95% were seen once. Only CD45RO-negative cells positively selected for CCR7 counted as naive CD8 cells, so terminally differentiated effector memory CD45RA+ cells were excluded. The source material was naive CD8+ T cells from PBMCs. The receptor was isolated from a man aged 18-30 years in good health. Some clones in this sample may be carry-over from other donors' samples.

DNA of the CDR3: TGTGCCTGGATCCACTCGGGACAAGAGCAGTTCTTC. This translates into CAWIHSGQEQFF. The chain joins TRBV30 to TRBJ2-1; tentative D call: TRBD1 (6 bases). Trimming took off 4 bases at V and 10 bases at J, with 14 bases between the two ends. This CDR3 is built from 12 residues. Germline V gene lookup returns CDR1 GTSNPN and CDR2 SVGIG (reference sequence).